This T cell receptor beta chain was identified in a study of cytomegalovirus exposure and HLA in healthy donors. Points from the study as a whole: Cytomegalovirus status, reportedly, was diagnosed with high specificity and sensitivity by the classifier. According to the study, roughly 160 TCR beta chains were cytomegalovirus-associated.

The donors were in the roughly 120-subject validation cohort; that cohort was separate from the approximately 700-subject first cohort. Profiling relied on immunoSEQ multiplex PCR, and the TCRdb table lists in-frame clones only, not all of them. The table has roughly 150,000 clones, approximately 91% seen once. Germline loops: CDR1 LNHDA, CDR2 SQIVND (reference sequence). This CDR3 has 15 amino acids. Deletions cut 2 bases from V and 6 bases from J, with 16 bases between. As regards this clone: Its antigen is currently unknown.

The receptor's source is a man in his late teens or twenties in good health and CMV-seronegative. Sequencing used PBMCs. The chain uses TRBV19 and TRBJ1-2; a possible D gene is TRBD1 (6 bases). CDR3 sequence reads: CASSIQGFPQNGYTF. CDR3 bases: TGTGCCAGTAGTATACAGGGGTTTCCCCAAAATGGCTACACCTTC.